Here is one T cell receptor beta chain with its context. Antigen specificity is unknown. This clone may be a read error of a much larger clone one base away. The length of the CDR3 is 13 residues. CDR1 is SGHAT and CDR2 is FQDESV in the germline V gene (reference sequence). The entry originates in a study of T cell repertoires in cytomegalovirus infection. TCRdb passed the reads through MiXCR, listing each CDR3 protein once. The data show hundreds of thousands of distinct CDR3 sequences, approximately 31% seen once. The TCR originated in a human donor in good health (CMV status not recorded). Some clones in this sample may be carry-over from other donors' samples. Source: cultured CD8+ T cells from PBMCs, taken from culture after CMV antigen stimulation. The chain employs TRBV11-1 and TRBJ2-1, with D possibly being TRBD1 (5 bases). The CDR3 region has the DNA TGTGCCAACAGCTTAGCCAGGGACAATGAGCAGTTCTTC. Translating it yields CANSLARDNEQFF.